This T cell receptor beta chain was obtained from a study of long-term antiretroviral therapy in people with HIV. CDR1 and CDR2 (germline): MNHNS, SASEGT. V lost 8 bases and J lost 7, with 21 bases in between. The CDR3 is made up of 15 amino acids. The assay used was immunoSEQ (version v3.0), run at survey level. Generated by immunoSEQ multiplex PCR, the TCRdb table keeps only in-frame clones and is missing some. Of roughly 32,000 clones listed, roughly 98% are singletons. Turning to this clone: Antigen specificity is unknown.

Findings and caveats of the study: Repertoires in HIV (unlike those of controls) had narrower CDR3 length ranges. The repertoire was dominated at all time points by clones expanded before ART. ART was followed by higher diversity that remained below transplant donor controls.

Everyone in the study who had HIV was treated in the United States. The material sequenced was unsorted PBMCs, taken 7.6 years after starting antiretroviral therapy. The rearrangement links TRBV6-1 to TRBJ1-5; possible D gene TRBD1, 5 bases. The source of this sequence is a man aged 25-40 years with HIV. CDR3 sequence: CASQPEGDLRQPQHF. In nucleotides, the CDR3 is TGTGCCAGCCAACCCGAAGGGGACCTAAGGCAGCCCCAGCATTTT.